This TCR beta chain was sequenced in a study of T cell repertoires in cytomegalovirus infection. Study results and limitations: Ex vivo responses were dominated by HLA-C-restricted CMV-specific TCR beta clonotypes.

This clonotype was counted ten times or more. Antigen unknown. Each CDR3 protein is one row after TCRdb ran MiXCR on the reads. The data hold under 350,000 distinct CDR3 sequences, with over 7.5% observed a single time. The source of this sequence is a human donor in good health (CMV status not recorded). Some clones in this sample may be carry-over from other donors' samples. The specimen sequenced was PBMCs.

The CDR3 DNA is TGTGCCAGCAGTCTTCTACAGGGGGCGATTTACGAGCAGTACTTC. This codes for CASSLLQGAIYEQYF. The rearrangement joins TRBV12-3 or TRBV12-4 to TRBJ2-7; 9 bases match TRBD1. This CDR3 is 15 amino acids long. The ends lost 5 bases at V and 4 bases at J; junction bases unmatched: 9.